Sequencing of this TCR beta chain was carried out in a study of molecular identifiers for immune sequencing clone quantification. Findings and limits, study-wide: Clones above 20 RNA copies contained over 98% of effector molecules but under 1% of naive ones. Among 800,000 to 1,000,000 naive cells, as was reported, spiked Jurkat TCR RNA from one cell was detectable.

Libraries of naive CD8 cells were prepared from approximately 20,000 to 1,000,000 sorted cells using 10%, 30% or 50% RNA. Sorting recovered naive CD8 T cells on a CD8+CD4-CCR7+CD45RA+ profile. The germline V gene encodes CDR1 ENHRY and CDR2 SYGVKD. V gave up 0 bases and J gave up 8 bases; unmatched junction bases: 2. This CDR3 is 14 amino acids long. With regard to this clonotype: The antigen remains unidentified.

TCRdb itself ran the PCR reads through MiXCR, one entry per CDR3 protein. Of around 470,000 distinct CDR3 sequences in the sample, 20% to 25% are singletons; the top ten hold more than 0.8%. V is TRBV10-3 and J is TRBJ2-1, with 9 bases aligning to TRBD2. The material sequenced was naive CD8+ T cells from blood, with Jurkat cell RNA spiked in. Subset denoted: FACS-sorted CD8+CD4-CCR7+CD45RA+ naive T cells. This sequence originates from a human donor in good health. Some libraries in this study had Jurkat cell RNA spiked in. The CDR3 here is CAISESGLADEQFF. The CDR3 DNA reads TGTGCCATCAGTGAGTCGGGACTAGCTGATGAGCAGTTCTTC.